This entry lists 16 T cell receptor beta chains sequenced from one sample in a study of tumor-infiltrating lymphocytes in primary liver carcinoma. Total RNA and DNA came together from 20-30 mg of bulk tissue without cell sorting. Starting material of 400 to 600 ng total RNA yielded TCR beta cDNA via a constant-region primer. Generation of the TCR beta libraries relied on three nested multiplex PCR rounds using slightly modified ARM-PCR. Primers for the first two PCR rounds were TRBV1-TRBV30 forward primers and a C-beta reverse primer (10 cycles per round). Each CDR3 protein is one row after TCRdb ran MiXCR on the multiplex PCR reads. The sample has roughly 25,000 distinct CDR3 sequences, about 74% seen once. Sample: liver tumor tissue from sampling region 5. The subset here: tumor region T5, tumor centre. These receptor sequences come from a young woman with primary liver carcinoma and hepatitis B virus infection.

The V and J genes are TRBV7-8 and TRBJ2-2, with TRBD2 matching over 12 bases. Germline V lookup: CDR1 SGHVS, CDR2 FQNEAQ. V gave up 4 bases and J gave up 17 bases; unmatched junction bases: 23. This CDR3 spans 18 amino acids. The CDR3 here is CASSSFRLAGEDTREFFF. Written as DNA, the CDR3 is TGTGCCAGCAGCTCCTTTAGACTAGCGGGAGAGGACACCCGGGAGTTCTTTTTT.

With respect to this clonotype: The junction departs from the called germline gene at one end, perhaps through a read error. The rearrangement links TRBV4-1 to TRBJ2-3; a weak D match, TRBD2 (5 bases). CDR1 and CDR2 from the germline V gene are MGHRA and YSYEKL. This CDR3 contains 18 residues. In DNA form, the CDR3 reads TGTGCCAGCAGCCAACTAGGCATGGTACTTGAAGACTCGGATACGCAGTATTTT. Protein sequence: CASSQLGMVLEDSDTQYF.

Details on this clonotype: As the CDR3 is not closed by the conserved phenylalanine or tryptophan, this likely results from a read error. This chain connects TRBV11-2 to TRBJ2-7, with a weak D call TRBD2 (5 bases). From germline, CDR1 is SGHAT and CDR2 FQNNGV. CDR3 length: 15 amino acids. V was trimmed by 0 bases and J by 9 bases, leaving 18 bases between them. Here the CDR3 reads CASSLETRDLRRQYL. In DNA, the CDR3 is TGTGCCAGCAGCTTAGAAACGAGGGATTTACGCAGGCAGTACTTA.

Concerning this clonotype: Relative to the germline gene, one junction end is altered; a read error may explain this. DNA for the CDR3: TGTGCCAGCCGGGGGTGGGATACGAAGACCGGGGTGCTGTTTTTT. This sequence encodes CASRGWDTKTGVLFF. The chain links TRBV12-3 or TRBV12-4 to TRBJ2-2; D may be TRBD2 (6 bases). The CDR3 loop spans 15 amino acids.

The chain joins TRBV6-5 to TRBJ2-5; TRBD1 matches at 10 bases. In germline, CDR1 is MNHEY, CDR2 SVGAGI. This CDR3 is built from 13 residues. This CDR3 reads CVSSTDRGLIQYF. The CDR3 bases are TGTGTCAGTAGTACCGACAGGGGGCTGATCCAGTACTTC.

With respect to this clonotype: It is likely a read error, because the conserved phenylalanine at the end of the CDR3 is missing. The rearrangement joins TRBV12-3 or TRBV12-4 to TRBJ2-5, with D unresolved. This CDR3 spans 15 amino acids. CDR3 bases: TGTGCCAGCAGCACCCACCCCGGAAGCGAAGAGACTCAGTACTTA. Its protein product is CASSTHPGSEETQYL.

Note on this clonotype: A read error may account for a junction end that differs from germline. The chain combines TRBV6-6 with TRBJ1-1; possibly TRBD1 for D (6 bases). CDR1 and CDR2 from the germline V gene are MNHNY and SVGAGI (reference sequence). CDR3 length equals 13 residues. The CDR3 region is CVSSYTGPTEAFF. CDR3 coding DNA: TGTGTCAGCAGTTACACAGGGCCCACTGAAGCCTTCTTT.

Details on this clonotype: At one end the junction does not follow the germline gene, possibly because of a read error. The gene calls are TRBV7-8 and TRBJ2-7; 11 bases line up with TRBD2. The CDR3 totals 15 residues. The germline V gene has CDR1 SGHVS and CDR2 FQNEAQ. In nucleotides, the CDR3 is TGTGCCTGCAGCTCCCGACTAGCGGGATCTACCGTGCAGTACTTC. Its protein is CACSSRLAGSTVQYF.

Worth noting for this clonotype: One end of the junction fails to match germline, which may point to a read error. CDR3 nucleotides: TGTACCAGCAGTCGCACCAAGGGTGAGCAGTTCTTC. This encodes CTSSRTKGEQFF. The chain has TRBV28 and TRBJ2-1, with D unresolved. This CDR3 is built from 12 residues. CDR1 and CDR2 (germline): MDHEN, SYDVKM.

This clonotype is classed as medium-sized (0.01 to 0.1%). The chain carries TRBV6-1 and TRBJ2-2; tentatively, D is TRBD2 (5 bases). V dropped 2 bases and J dropped 0 bases, with 10 bases sitting between them. Germline CDR1 is MNHNS and CDR2 is SASEGT. This CDR3 is built from 16 residues. Here the CDR3 reads CASSERGGANTGELFF. In nucleotides, the CDR3 is TGTGCCAGCAGTGAACGTGGAGGAGCGAACACCGGGGAGCTGTTTTTT.

Turning to this clonotype: Being one base from a much bigger clone, this may be a read error. The chain has TRBV11-2 and TRBJ1-1, with D maybe TRBD1 (5 bases). The V and J ends lost 5 bases and 4 bases respectively, with 8 bases between them. This CDR3 is 12 amino acids long. Looked up from germline, CDR1 is SGHAT and CDR2 is FQNNGV. Here the CDR3 DNA reads TGTGCCAGCAGCGCAGACAGCACTGAAGCTTTCTTT. Its translation is CASSADSTEAFF.

As to this clonotype: An end of the junction does not agree with germline; a read error may underlie this. The CDR3 loop is CASSCDKVYEQYF. CDR3 sequence (DNA): TGCGCCAGCAGCTGTGACAAGGTCTACGAGCAGTATTTC. This chain connects TRBV5-1 to TRBJ2-7; D is unclear. The CDR3 extends over 13 amino acids. Germline values: CDR1 SGHRS, CDR2 YFSETQ.

This clonotype was seen only once. A read error may produce the germline difference seen at one junction end. This chain connects TRBV5-8 to TRBJ2-7; D is perhaps TRBD2 (6 bases). The CDR3 covers 16 residues. Germline V gene lookup returns CDR1 SGHTS and CDR2 YDEGEE. CDR3 amino acids: CANSFEVWGLPYEQYF. The DNA for the CDR3 is TGTGCCAACAGCTTTGAGGTGTGGGGACTTCCTTACGAGCAGTACTTC.

This clonotype is large in the sample. The chain has TRBV5-4 and TRBJ1-6; weak D call: TRBD1 (5 bases). CDR1 and CDR2 (germline): SGHNT, YYREEE (reference sequence). The CDR3 extends over 15 amino acids. V shed 4 bases and J shed 5 bases, with 13 bases lying between them. CDR3 loop: CASSPRAGDNSPLHF. In nucleotides, the CDR3 is TGTGCCAGCAGCCCAAGGGCGGGGGATAATTCACCCCTCCACTTT. The whole variable domain, filled in from reference TRBV5-4 and TRBJ1-6, reads ETGVTQSPTHLIKTRGQQVTLRCSSQSGHNTVSWYQQALGQGPQFIFQYYREEENGRGNFPPRFSGLQFPNYSSELNVNALELDDSALYLCASSPRAGDNSPLHFGNGTRLTVT.

Concerning this clonotype itself: This may be a read error, as it is one base from a much larger clone. The chain carries TRBV11-1 and TRBJ2-1, with D uncertain. The CDR3 sequence is 13 residues long. V gave up 5 bases and J gave up 7 bases, with 12 bases separating them. Germline values: CDR1 SGHAT, CDR2 FQDESV (reference sequence). The CDR3 DNA is TGTGCCAGCAGCGCTCGAGCGTCGAATGAGCAGTTCTTC. Its translation: CASSARASNEQFF.

As for this clonotype: One end of the junction fails to match germline, which may point to a read error. V usage is TRBV19 and J usage is TRBJ2-2; TRBD1 is a possible D gene (6 bases). Germline V gene data show CDR1 as LNHDA and CDR2 as SQIVND (reference sequence). This CDR3 is built from 13 residues. The CDR3 region is CTSTADRTGELLF. The CDR3 nucleotides are TGTACCAGTACCGCCGACAGGACCGGGGAGCTGTTATTT.